This TCR beta chain comes out of a study of T cell responses to AZD1222 COVID-19 vaccine. The assay was immunoSEQ multiplex PCR, and TCRdb's table has in-frame clones only and misses some. The sample contains around 71,000 clones, about four fifths of which appear only once. Germline CDR1 LGHDT, CDR2 YNNKEL (reference sequence). This CDR3 comprises 15 residues. With 4 bases removed from V and 3 bases from J, the gap between germline ends came to 13 bases. The sequences come from peripheral blood, collected 28 days after the second AZD1222 dose. The V gene is TRBV3-1 (or the pseudogene TRBV3-2), the J gene TRBJ1-3; D is perhaps TRBD1 (5 bases). The origin of this receptor is an adult who received the AZD1222 COVID-19 vaccine. CDR3 loop: CASSPRNGGGNTIYF. For the CDR3, the DNA is TGTGCCAGCAGCCCTCGTAATGGGGGTGGAAACACCATATATTTT.